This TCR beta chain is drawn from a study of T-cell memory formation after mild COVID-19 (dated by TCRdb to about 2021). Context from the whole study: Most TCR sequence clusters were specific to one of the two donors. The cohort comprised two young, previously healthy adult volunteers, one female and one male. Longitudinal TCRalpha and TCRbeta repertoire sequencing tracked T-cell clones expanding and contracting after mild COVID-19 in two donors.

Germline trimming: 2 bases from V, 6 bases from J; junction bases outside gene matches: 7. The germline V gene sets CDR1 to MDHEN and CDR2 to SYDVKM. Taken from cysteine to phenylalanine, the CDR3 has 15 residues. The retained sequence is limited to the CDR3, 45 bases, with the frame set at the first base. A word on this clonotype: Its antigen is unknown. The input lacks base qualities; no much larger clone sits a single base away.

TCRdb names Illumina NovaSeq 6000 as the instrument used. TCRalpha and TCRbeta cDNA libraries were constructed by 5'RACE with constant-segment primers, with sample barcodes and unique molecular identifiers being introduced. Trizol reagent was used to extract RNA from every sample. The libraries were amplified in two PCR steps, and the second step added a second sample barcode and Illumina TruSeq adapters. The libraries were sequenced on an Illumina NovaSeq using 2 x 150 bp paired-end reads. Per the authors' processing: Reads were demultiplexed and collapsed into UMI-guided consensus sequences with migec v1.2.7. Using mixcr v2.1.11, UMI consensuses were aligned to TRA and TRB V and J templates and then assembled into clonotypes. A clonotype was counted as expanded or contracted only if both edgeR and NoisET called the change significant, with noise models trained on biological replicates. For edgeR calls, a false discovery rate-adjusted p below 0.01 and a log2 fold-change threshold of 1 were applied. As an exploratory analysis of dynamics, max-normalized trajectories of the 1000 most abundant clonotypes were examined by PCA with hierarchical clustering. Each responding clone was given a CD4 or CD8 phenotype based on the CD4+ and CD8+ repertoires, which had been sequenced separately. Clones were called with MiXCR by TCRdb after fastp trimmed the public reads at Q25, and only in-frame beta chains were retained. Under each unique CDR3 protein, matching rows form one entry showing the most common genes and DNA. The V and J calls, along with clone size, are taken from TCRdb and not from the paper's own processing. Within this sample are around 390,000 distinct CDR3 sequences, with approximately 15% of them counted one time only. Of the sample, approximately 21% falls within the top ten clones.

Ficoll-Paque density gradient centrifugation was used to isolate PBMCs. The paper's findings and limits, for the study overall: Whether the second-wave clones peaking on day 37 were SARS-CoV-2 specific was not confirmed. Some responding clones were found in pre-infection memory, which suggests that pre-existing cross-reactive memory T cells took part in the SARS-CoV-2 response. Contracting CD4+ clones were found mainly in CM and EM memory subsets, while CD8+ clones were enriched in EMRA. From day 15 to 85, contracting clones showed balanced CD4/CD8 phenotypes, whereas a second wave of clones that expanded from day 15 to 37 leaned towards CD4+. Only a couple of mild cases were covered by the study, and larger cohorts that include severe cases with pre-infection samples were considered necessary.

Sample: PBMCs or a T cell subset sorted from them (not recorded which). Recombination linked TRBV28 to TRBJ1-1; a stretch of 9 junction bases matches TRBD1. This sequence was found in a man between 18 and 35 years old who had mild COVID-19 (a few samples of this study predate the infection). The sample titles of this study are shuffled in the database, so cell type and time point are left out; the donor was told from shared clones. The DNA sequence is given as TGTGCCAGCAGTTTAAACAGGGGGCGCGGCCCTGAAGCTTTCTTT. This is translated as CASSLNRGRGPEAFF.